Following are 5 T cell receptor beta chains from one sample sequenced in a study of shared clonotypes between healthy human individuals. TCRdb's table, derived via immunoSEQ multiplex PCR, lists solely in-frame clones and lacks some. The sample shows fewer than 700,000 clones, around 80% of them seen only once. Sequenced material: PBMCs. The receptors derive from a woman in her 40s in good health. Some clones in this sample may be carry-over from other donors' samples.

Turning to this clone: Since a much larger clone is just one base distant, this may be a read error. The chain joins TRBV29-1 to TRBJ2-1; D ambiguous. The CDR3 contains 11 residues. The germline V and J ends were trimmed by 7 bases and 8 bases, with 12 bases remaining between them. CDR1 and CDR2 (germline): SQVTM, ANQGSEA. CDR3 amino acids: CSAARDYEQFF. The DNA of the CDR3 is TGCAGCGCTGCGAGAGACTATGAGCAGTTCTTC.

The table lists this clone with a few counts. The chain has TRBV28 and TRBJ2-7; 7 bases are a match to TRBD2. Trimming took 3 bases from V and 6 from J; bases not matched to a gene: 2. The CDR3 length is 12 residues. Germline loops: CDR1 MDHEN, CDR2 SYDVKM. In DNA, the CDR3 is TGTGCCAGCAGTTTCTCTAGCGGCGAGCAGTACTTC. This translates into CASSFSSGEQYF.

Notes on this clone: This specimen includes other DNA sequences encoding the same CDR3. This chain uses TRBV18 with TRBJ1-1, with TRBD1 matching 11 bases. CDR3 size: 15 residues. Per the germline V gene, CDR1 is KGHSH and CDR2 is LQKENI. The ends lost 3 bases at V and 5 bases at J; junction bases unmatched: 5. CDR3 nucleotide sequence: TGTGCCAGCTCACCGGCCGGGACAGGGGGGACTGAAGCTTTCTTT. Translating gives CASSPAGTGGTEAFF.

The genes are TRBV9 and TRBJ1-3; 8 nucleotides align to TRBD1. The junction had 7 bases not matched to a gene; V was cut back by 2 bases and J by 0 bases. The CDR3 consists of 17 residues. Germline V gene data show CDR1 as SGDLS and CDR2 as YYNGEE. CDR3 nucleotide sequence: TGTGCCAGCAGCGTCGGCTGGACAGGGATCTCTGGAAACACCATATATTTT. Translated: CASSVGWTGISGNTIYF. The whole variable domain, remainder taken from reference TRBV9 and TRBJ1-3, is DSGVTQTPKHLITATGQRVTLRCSPRSGDLSVYWYQQSLDQGLQFLIQYYNGEERAKGNILERFSAQQFPDLHSELNLSSLELGDSALYFCASSVGWTGISGNTIYFGEGSWLTVV.

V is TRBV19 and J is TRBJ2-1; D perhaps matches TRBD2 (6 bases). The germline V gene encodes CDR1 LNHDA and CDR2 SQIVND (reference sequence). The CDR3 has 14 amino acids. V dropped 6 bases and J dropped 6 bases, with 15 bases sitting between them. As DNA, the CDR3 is TGTGCCAGTAGACAGGTGTGGAGGGCCAATGAGCAGTTCTTC. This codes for CASRQVWRANEQFF.